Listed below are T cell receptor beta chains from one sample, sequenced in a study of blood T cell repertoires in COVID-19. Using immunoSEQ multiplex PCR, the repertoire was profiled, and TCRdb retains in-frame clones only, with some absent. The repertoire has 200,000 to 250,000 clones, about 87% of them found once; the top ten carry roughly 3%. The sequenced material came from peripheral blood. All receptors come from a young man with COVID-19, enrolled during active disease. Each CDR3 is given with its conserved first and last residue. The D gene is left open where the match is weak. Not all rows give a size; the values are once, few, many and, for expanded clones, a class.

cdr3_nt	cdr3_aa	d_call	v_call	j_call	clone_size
TGCAGCGTTGAAGATTTCGCAGGGAATGGAAACACCATATATTTT	CSVEDFAGNGNTIYF	.	TRBV29-1	TRBJ1-3	.
TGTGCCATCAGTGAGCCTAGTGGTAGCGGGAGTTTGTCCTACAATGAGCAGTTCTTC	CAISEPSGSGSLSYNEQFF	TRBD2	TRBV10-3	TRBJ2-1	once
TGTGCCAGCAGCACCATAACTAGCGGGAGAGCCGGGGAGCTGTTTTTT	CASSTITSGRAGELFF	TRBD2	TRBV28	TRBJ2-2	.
TGTGCCAGCAGCTTAGACCGTCTAGCGGGAGGGCCCAATGAGCAGTTCTTC	CASSLDRLAGGPNEQFF	TRBD2	TRBV7-8	TRBJ2-1	.
TGTGCCAGCACCCCACTAGGCCCAGATGAGCAGTTCTTC	CASTPLGPDEQFF	.	TRBV7-9	TRBJ2-1	.
TGTGCCAGCAGCGCTCAGTCTCCCCTCTACGAGCAGTACTTC	CASSAQSPLYEQYF	.	TRBV6-5	TRBJ2-7	few
TGTGCCAGCAGTTTGGACAGGGGTCGCCAGGAAGGCTACACCTTC	CASSLDRGRQEGYTF	TRBD1	TRBV6-2/TRBV6-3	TRBJ1-2	.
TGTGCCAGCAGCTCGGAGACAGGGATGACTAACTATGGCTACACCTTC	CASSSETGMTNYGYTF	TRBD1	TRBV9	TRBJ1-2	.
TGCGCCAGCAGCTCCAATTACAATGAGCAGTTCTTC	CASSSNYNEQFF	.	TRBV5-1	TRBJ2-1	once
TGTGCCACCAGTGATTTAGGCGGCCCAGGGAATGAGCAGTTCTTC	CATSDLGGPGNEQFF	.	TRBV24-1	TRBJ2-1	.
TGTGCCAGCAGTGAAATGGCAGGGGGTAACTATGGCTACACCTTC	CASSEMAGGNYGYTF	TRBD1	TRBV6-4	TRBJ1-2	once
TGTGCCAGCAGCAGACAGGGGGCTTGGGGAAACACCATATATTTT	CASSRQGAWGNTIYF	TRBD1	TRBV6-5	TRBJ1-3	.
TGTGCCAGCAGTTGGGGGCTGAACACTGAAGCTTTCTTT	CASSWGLNTEAFF	.	TRBV27	TRBJ1-1	.
TGTGCCAGCAGTTATGCCCGGGCAGGACAGGGAGAATCTTATAATTCACCCCTCCACTTT	CASSYARAGQGESYNSPLHF	TRBD1	TRBV28	TRBJ1-6	.
TGTGCCAGCAGCCAGGTGACCCGACAGGGGGTAAACTACGAGCAGTACTTC	CASSQVTRQGVNYEQYF	TRBD1	TRBV14	TRBJ2-7	.
TGCGCCAGCAGCTGGTCGACAGGGAACAATTCACCCCTCCACTTT	CASSWSTGNNSPLHF	TRBD1	TRBV5-1	TRBJ1-6	.
TGTGCCAGCAGCCTGGGGGCGAACTCCTACAATGAGCAGTTCTTC	CASSLGANSYNEQFF	.	TRBV7-2	TRBJ2-1	once
TGTGCCAGCAGCGTTGAGGGACAGGGGATTAATGAAAAACTGTTTTTT	CASSVEGQGINEKLFF	TRBD1	TRBV9	TRBJ1-4	.
TGTGCCAGCAGTGAGCAGGCGATTAACACTGAAGCTTTCTTT	CASSEQAINTEAFF	.	TRBV2	TRBJ1-1	.
TGTGCCAGCAGCTTTACCGGGACAGGGGAATATAATTCACCCCTCCACTTT	CASSFTGTGEYNSPLHF	TRBD1	TRBV7-8	TRBJ1-6	few
TGTGCCAGCAATGGGGGACAGGGCATAGTTTCTGGGGCCAACGTCCTGACTTTC	CASNGGQGIVSGANVLTF	TRBD1	TRBV2	TRBJ2-6	.
TGTGCCAGCAGCCCGGGAACAGGGGGTGGGGGTTTGAGGGAGCAGTACTTC	CASSPGTGGGGLREQYF	TRBD1	TRBV27	TRBJ2-7	.
TGTGCCAGCAGCTCTCAGGGCCCCTACTACGAGCAGTACTTC	CASSSQGPYYEQYF	.	TRBV7-9	TRBJ2-7	once
TGTGCCAGCAGCTTCGGCGAGGGCCCTGGAAACACCATATATTTT	CASSFGEGPGNTIYF	.	TRBV7-7	TRBJ1-3	.
TGTGCCAGCAGCCAAGAACCAGGGGTATACACCTTC	CASSQEPGVYTF	.	TRBV3-1/TRBV3-2	TRBJ1-2	.
TGCGCCAGCAGCTTGGGACAGGGGCGTAGTGAAGCTTTCTTT	CASSLGQGRSEAFF	TRBD1	TRBV5-1	TRBJ1-1	.
TGTGCCAGCAGCTTCGCGGTCAACAATCAGCCCCAGCATTTT	CASSFAVNNQPQHF	.	TRBV7-2	TRBJ1-5	.
TGTGCCAGCAGCCCCCAGGGATCGCACACCGGGGAGCTGTTTTTT	CASSPQGSHTGELFF	.	TRBV7-3	TRBJ2-2	.
TGTGCCAGCTCAGCGTCCTCACAGGGAACGAACACTGAAGCTTTCTTT	CASSASSQGTNTEAFF	.	TRBV18	TRBJ1-1	.
TGCAGTGCGGCGGACACTGAAGCTTTCTTT	CSAADTEAFF	.	TRBV20-1	TRBJ1-1	.
TGTGCCAGCAGCGTAGCCGACGACGGCAGGGCCTATGGCTACACCTTC	CASSVADDGRAYGYTF	.	TRBV9	TRBJ1-2	.
TGCGCCAGCAGCGCAGGGGAATATAGCAATCAGCCCCAGCATTTT	CASSAGEYSNQPQHF	.	TRBV5-1	TRBJ1-5	.
TGTGCCAGCAGCTGGGACATAGCTGAGACCCAGTACTTC	CASSWDIAETQYF	.	TRBV5-5	TRBJ2-5	.
TGTGCCAGCAGCTTAGGCGGGAGAGGAGGAGAGACCCAGTACTTC	CASSLGGRGGETQYF	.	TRBV13	TRBJ2-5	.
TGTGCCATCAGTGAAAACAGGGGAGTCGGCCGTTCACCCCTCCACTTT	CAISENRGVGRSPLHF	TRBD1	TRBV10-3	TRBJ1-6	.
TGTGCCAGTAGTTTGGAGGGGCGCGGCTATGGCTACACCTTC	CASSLEGRGYGYTF	.	TRBV19	TRBJ1-2	.
TGTGCCAGCAGTAACCGGGATAACTTCGTGGAGGGCTACACCTTC	CASSNRDNFVEGYTF	.	TRBV6-6	TRBJ1-2	.
TGTGCCAGCACCTCTTTAGCGGGGCCGGGGGAGCAGTACTTC	CASTSLAGPGEQYF	TRBD2	TRBV5-6	TRBJ2-7	.
TGCGCCAGCAGCCCAGGACACAGCTTGAACACTGAAGCTTTCTTT	CASSPGHSLNTEAFF	.	TRBV5-1	TRBJ1-1	.
TGTGCCAGCAGTTCCGGGACAGGGCCCCCTGAAGCTTTCTTT	CASSSGTGPPEAFF	TRBD1	TRBV6-2/TRBV6-3	TRBJ1-1	.
TGCAGTGCTAGTTCTTCTGGGGACAGGGGCCACTATAGCAATCAGCCCCAGCATTTT	CSASSSGDRGHYSNQPQHF	TRBD1	TRBV20-1	TRBJ1-5	.
TGTGCCAGCAGCGCCCGGACAGGTTGGGAGGCCCAGTACTTC	CASSARTGWEAQYF	.	TRBV7-2	TRBJ2-5	.
TGTGCCAGCAGCCAAGATGAAGGCAGGGCCCCGGGTCAGCCCCAGCATTTT	CASSQDEGRAPGQPQHF	.	TRBV3-1/TRBV3-2	TRBJ1-5	.
TGTGCCAGCAGTCGACTCGGACAGGGATCGAACTATGGCTACACCTTC	CASSRLGQGSNYGYTF	TRBD1	TRBV2	TRBJ1-2	once
TGTGCCAGCAGCGTAGGTATCGGGGAGCTGTTTTTT	CASSVGIGELFF	.	TRBV9	TRBJ2-2	.
TGTGCCAGCATTACTACCCGGGACAATCAGCCCCAGCATTTT	CASITTRDNQPQHF	.	TRBV28	TRBJ1-5	.
TGTGCCAGCAGACCGACAGGGCGCGTTAACACTGAAGCTTTCTTT	CASRPTGRVNTEAFF	TRBD1	TRBV6-5	TRBJ1-1	.
TGTGCCAGCAGTTCCGGACTAGCGGGAGGGGGATACAATGAGCAGTTCTTC	CASSSGLAGGGYNEQFF	TRBD2	TRBV6-2/TRBV6-3	TRBJ2-1	.
TGTGCCAGCAGTTTATATGGGGGCCACTACGAGCAGTACTTC	CASSLYGGHYEQYF	.	TRBV27	TRBJ2-7	.
TGTGCCAGCTCTTCGAGGGGGGGACCAAGCTCCTACGAGCAGTACTTC	CASSSRGGPSSYEQYF	.	TRBV18	TRBJ2-7	.
TGTGCCAGCAGTGACAGGCAGATTAACTATGGCTACACCTTC	CASSDRQINYGYTF	.	TRBV2	TRBJ1-2	.
TGTGCCAGCAGTACCGACTTCTATAGCAATCAGCCCCAGCATTTT	CASSTDFYSNQPQHF	.	TRBV28	TRBJ1-5	.
TGTGCCAGCAGCTTAAAGGGACTACCGGGCTACGAGCAGTACTTC	CASSLKGLPGYEQYF	TRBD2	TRBV7-3	TRBJ2-7	.
TGTGCCAGCAGCCAAGCCCGGGGAATGAACACTGAAGCTTTCTTT	CASSQARGMNTEAFF	.	TRBV14	TRBJ1-1	.
TGTGCCTGGAGCCCCGCCAGGGCCGTATTCTATAATTCACCCCTCCACTTT	CAWSPARAVFYNSPLHF	.	TRBV30	TRBJ1-6	.
TGTGCCAGCAGCCCAACCCGGGGGGCGCAGGGGACTGAAGCTTTCTTT	CASSPTRGAQGTEAFF	.	TRBV3-1/TRBV3-2	TRBJ1-1	.
TGTGCCAGCAGCGGACAGGGGGCTGACGCCGGGGAGCTGTTTTTT	CASSGQGADAGELFF	TRBD1	TRBV11-1	TRBJ2-2	few